This note documents a single T cell receptor beta chain sequence. The V gene's germline CDR1 is MNHEY and CDR2 SVGEGT. Trimming stripped 6 bases from V and 5 bases from J, with 22 bases between. The CDR3 consists of 16 residues. It was with unique molecular identifiers that the TCRbeta library was prepared. From the PCR reads, TCRdb called clonotypes with MiXCR, one entry per CDR3 protein. This table holds about 980,000 distinct CDR3 sequences, about 29% found once. This specimen belongs to a study of T-cell reconstitution after alpha-beta-depleted transplantation in children. The sequences come from PBMCs, mostly from graft donor cells, collected 360 days after TCRalphabeta/CD19-depleted stem cell transplant. V is TRBV6-2 or TRBV6-3 and J is TRBJ1-1, with a possible D match to TRBD1 (5 bases). The source is a boy under three years old who had a stem cell transplant for SCID, so the T cells may come from the graft donor. The CDR3 protein is CASRPIGSGTRTEAFF. The CDR3 DNA reads as TGTGCCAGCAGGCCGATAGGATCGGGGACGAGGACTGAAGCTTTCTTT.